This record covers a single T cell receptor (beta chain). The assay was immunoSEQ multiplex PCR, and TCRdb's table has in-frame clones only and misses some. The sample has 95,000 to 150,000 clones, around three quarters seen once; the top ten hold 16%. The data stem from a study of blood T cell repertoires in COVID-19. Study summary: The origin of the acute and convalescent COVID-19 samples was the United States, Italy and Spain. From T cells, B-cell-depleted T cells, or PBMCs came the material, which was cDNA or gDNA.

Germline V lookup: CDR1 MNHEY, CDR2 SVGEGT. The length of the CDR3 is 14 residues. The V segment lost 6 bases and the J segment 8 bases; nucleotides outside the gene matches: 12. The chain combines TRBV6-2 or TRBV6-3 with TRBJ1-2; 7 nucleotides line up with TRBD1. This TCR was sampled from a man in his 60s with active or convalescent COVID-19. The source material was peripheral blood. CDR3 bases: TGTGCCAGCAGCCCAGACAGGGAAGCGGGCGGCTACACCTTC. Protein product: CASSPDREAGGYTF.